Sequencing of this T cell receptor (beta chain) was carried out in a study of cytomegalovirus exposure and HLA in healthy donors. Findings and limits, study-wide: Near-uniform donor sequencing depth was presumed by presence/absence analyses.

This clone was counted only a few times. What it binds is unknown. The study ran its PCR with 60 Vbeta and 13 Jbeta primers. The repertoire was sequenced with immunoSEQ multiplex PCR; TCRdb's copy has only in-frame clones and lacks some. The sample contains 99,000 or so clones, over 75% of which appear only once. The receptor's source is a man aged 30 to 45 in good health and CMV-seropositive. Sequenced input: PBMCs.

The CDR3: CASSRRDTQYF. The CDR3 DNA reads as TGTGCCAGCAGTCGGAGGGATACGCAGTATTTT. The chain carries TRBV6-6 and TRBJ2-3, with D perhaps TRBD2 (5 bases). Deletions cut 5 bases from V and 6 bases from J, with 6 bases between. The CDR3 consists of 11 residues. Per germline, CDR1 MNHNY and CDR2 SVGAGI (reference sequence).